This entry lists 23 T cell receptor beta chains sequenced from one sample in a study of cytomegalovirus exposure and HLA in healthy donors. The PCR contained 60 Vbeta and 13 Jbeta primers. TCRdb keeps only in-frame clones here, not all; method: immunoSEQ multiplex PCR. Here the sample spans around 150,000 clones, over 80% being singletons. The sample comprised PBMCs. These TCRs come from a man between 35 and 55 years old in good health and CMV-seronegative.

CDR3 in amino acids: CASSKAGVAKNIQYF. The CDR3 DNA is TGTGCCAGCTCGAAAGCGGGGGTAGCCAAAAACATTCAGTACTTC. V and J are TRBV27 and TRBJ2-4; 8 bases agree with TRBD2. Germline loops: CDR1 MNHEY, CDR2 SMNVEV (reference sequence). V trimming: 8 bases; J trimming: 0 bases; junction bases outside the gene matches: 6. The CDR3 totals 15 residues.

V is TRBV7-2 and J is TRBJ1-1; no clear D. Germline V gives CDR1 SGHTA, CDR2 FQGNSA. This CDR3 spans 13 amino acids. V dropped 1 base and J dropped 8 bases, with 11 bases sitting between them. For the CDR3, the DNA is TGTGCCAGCAGCTTAGAACGCGGAATCGAAGCTTTCTTT. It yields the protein CASSLERGIEAFF.

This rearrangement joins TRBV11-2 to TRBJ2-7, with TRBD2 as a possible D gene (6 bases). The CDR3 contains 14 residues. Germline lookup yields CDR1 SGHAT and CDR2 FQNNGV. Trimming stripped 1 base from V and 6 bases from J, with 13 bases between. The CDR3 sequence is CASSLGLVAREQYF. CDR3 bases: TGTGCCAGCAGCTTAGGACTAGTCGCACGCGAGCAGTACTTC. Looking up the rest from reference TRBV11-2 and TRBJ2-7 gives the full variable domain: EAGVAQSPRYKIIEKRQSVAFWCNPISGHATLYWYQQILGQGPKLLIQFQNNGVVDDSQLPKDRFSAERLKGVDSTLKIQPAKLEDSAVYLCASSLGLVAREQYFGPGTRLTVT.

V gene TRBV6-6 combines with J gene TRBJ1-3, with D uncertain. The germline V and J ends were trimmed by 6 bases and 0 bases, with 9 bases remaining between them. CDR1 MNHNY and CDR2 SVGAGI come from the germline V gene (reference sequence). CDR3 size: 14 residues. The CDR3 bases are TGTGCCAGCAGACGACTTATCTCTGGAAACACCATATATTTT. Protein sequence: CASRRLISGNTIYF.

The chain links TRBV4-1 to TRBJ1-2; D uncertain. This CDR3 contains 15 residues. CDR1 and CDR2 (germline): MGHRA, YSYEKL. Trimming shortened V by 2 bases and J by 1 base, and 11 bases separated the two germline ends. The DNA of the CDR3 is TGCGCCAGCAGCCAAAGCCCTACAGATAACTATGGCTACACCTTC. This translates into CASSQSPTDNYGYTF.

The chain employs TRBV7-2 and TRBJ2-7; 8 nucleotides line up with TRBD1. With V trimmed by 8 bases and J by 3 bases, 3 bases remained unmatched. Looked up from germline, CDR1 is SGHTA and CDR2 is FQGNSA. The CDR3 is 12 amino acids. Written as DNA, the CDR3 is TGTGCCAGCGGACAGGGAGGCTACGAGCAGTACTTC. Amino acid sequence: CASGQGGYEQYF. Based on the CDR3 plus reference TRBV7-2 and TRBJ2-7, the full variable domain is GAGVSQSPSNKVTEKGKDVELRCDPISGHTALYWYRQSLGQGLEFLIYFQGNSAPDKSGLPSDRFSAERTGGSVSTLTIQRTQQEDSAVYLCASGQGGYEQYFGPGTRLTVT.

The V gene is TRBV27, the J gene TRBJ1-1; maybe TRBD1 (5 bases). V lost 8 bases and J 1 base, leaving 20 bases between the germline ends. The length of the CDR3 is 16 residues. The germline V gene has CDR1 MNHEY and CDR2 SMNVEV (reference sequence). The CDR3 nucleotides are TGTGCCAGCTCTGACTGGGGCAGGAACCAGAACACTGAAGCTTTCTTT. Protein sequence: CASSDWGRNQNTEAFF.

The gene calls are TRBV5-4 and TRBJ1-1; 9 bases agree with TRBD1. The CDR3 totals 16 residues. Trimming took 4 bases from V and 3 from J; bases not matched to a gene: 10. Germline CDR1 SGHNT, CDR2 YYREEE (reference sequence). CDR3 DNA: TGTGCCAGCAGCGCGGGACAGGGTGGGGGGGACACTGAAGCTTTCTTT. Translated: CASSAGQGGGDTEAFF.

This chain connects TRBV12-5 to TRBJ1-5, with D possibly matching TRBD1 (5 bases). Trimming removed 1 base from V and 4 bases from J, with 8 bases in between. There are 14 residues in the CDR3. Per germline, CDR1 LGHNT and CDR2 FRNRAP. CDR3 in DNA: TGTGCTAGTGGTTTGGGGGGGACTAATCAGCCCCAGCATTTT. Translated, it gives CASGLGGTNQPQHF.

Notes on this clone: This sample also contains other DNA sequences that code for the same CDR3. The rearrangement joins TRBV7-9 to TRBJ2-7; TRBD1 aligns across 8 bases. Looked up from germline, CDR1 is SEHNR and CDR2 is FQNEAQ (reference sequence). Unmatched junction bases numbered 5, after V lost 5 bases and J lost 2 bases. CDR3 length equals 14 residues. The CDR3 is CASSNRDRPYEQYF. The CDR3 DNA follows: TGTGCCAGCAGCAACCGGGACAGGCCCTACGAGCAGTACTTC.

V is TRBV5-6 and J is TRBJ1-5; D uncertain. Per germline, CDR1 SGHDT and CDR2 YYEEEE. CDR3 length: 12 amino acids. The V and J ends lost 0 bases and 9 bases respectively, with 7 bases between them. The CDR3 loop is CASSLGPGPQHF. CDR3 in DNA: TGTGCCAGCAGCTTGGGGCCGGGGCCCCAGCATTTT.

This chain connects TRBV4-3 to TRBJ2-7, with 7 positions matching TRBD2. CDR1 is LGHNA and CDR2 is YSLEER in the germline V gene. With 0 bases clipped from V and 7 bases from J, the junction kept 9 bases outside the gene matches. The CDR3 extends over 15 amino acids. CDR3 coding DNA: TGCGCCAGCAGCCAAGAAGTCTCGACGGGGGGAGAGCAGTACTTC. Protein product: CASSQEVSTGGEQYF.

In DNA, the CDR3 is TGTGCCTGGAGTGTAGGGCGGGAGGATAGATCTGAGCAGTTCTTC. It translates to CAWSVGREDRSEQFF. The chain employs TRBV30 and TRBJ2-1, with TRBD2 identical over 8 bases. This CDR3 is 15 amino acids long. V gave up 0 bases and J gave up 9 bases; unmatched junction bases: 10. CDR1 and CDR2 from the germline V gene are GTSNPN and SVGIG (reference sequence).

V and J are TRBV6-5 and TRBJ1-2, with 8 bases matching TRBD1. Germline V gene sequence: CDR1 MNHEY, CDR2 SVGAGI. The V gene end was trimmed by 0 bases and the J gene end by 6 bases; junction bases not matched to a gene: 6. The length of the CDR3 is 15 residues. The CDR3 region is CASSYSGQGKDGYTF. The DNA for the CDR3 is TGTGCCAGCAGTTACTCCGGACAGGGTAAAGATGGCTACACCTTC.

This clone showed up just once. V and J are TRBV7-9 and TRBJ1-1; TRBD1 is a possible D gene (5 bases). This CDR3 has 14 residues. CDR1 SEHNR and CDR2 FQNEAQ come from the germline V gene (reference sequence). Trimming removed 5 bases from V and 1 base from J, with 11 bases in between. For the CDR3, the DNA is TGTGCCAGCAGCGGATGGGGCTCGAACACTGAAGCTTTCTTT. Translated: CASSGWGSNTEAFF.

The CDR3 nucleotides read TGTGCCAGCAGTTTACTAGCGCCTAGAGAGACCCAGTACTTC. This gives the protein CASSLLAPRETQYF. This chain connects TRBV28 to TRBJ2-5; D is perhaps TRBD2 (6 bases). Germline values: CDR1 MDHEN, CDR2 SYDVKM. Trimming pared 2 bases from V and 4 bases from J, leaving 11 bases between. The CDR3 is made up of 14 amino acids.

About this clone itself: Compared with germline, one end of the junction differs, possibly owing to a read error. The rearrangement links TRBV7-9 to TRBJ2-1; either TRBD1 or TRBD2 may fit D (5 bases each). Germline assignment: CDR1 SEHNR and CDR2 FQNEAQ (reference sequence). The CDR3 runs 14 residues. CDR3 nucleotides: TGTTCCAGCAGCGGAGACAGCTCCTACAATGAGCAGTTCTTC. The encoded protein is CSSSGDSSYNEQFF.

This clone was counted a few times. The CDR3 region is CASSSGLTYEQYF. CDR3 nucleotide sequence: TGTGCCAGCAGCTCGGGTCTCACCTACGAGCAGTACTTC. The chain recombines TRBV7-2 with TRBJ2-7, with D unresolved. Trimming took 4 bases from V and 2 from J, leaving 9 bases between them. The CDR3 sequence is 13 residues long. Germline loops: CDR1 SGHTA, CDR2 FQGNSA.

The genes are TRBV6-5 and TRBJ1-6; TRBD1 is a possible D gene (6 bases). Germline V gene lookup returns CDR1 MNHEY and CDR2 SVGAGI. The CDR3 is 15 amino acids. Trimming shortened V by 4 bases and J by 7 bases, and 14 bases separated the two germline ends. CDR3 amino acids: CASSLNRDRNSPLHF. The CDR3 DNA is TGTGCCAGCAGTTTGAACAGGGATCGGAATTCACCCCTCCACTTT.

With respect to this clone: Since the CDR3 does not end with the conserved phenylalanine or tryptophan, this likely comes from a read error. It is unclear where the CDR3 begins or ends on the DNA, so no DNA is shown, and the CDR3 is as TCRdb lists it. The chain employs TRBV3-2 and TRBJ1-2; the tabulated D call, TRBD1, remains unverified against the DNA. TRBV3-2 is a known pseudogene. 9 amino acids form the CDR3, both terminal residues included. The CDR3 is CASSQGGHA.

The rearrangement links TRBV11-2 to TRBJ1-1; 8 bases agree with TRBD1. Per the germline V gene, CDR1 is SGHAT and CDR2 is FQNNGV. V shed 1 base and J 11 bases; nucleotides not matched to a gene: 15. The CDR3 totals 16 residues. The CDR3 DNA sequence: TGTGCCAGCAGCTTAGGAATCCCAGGACAGGGAATCAGGGCTTTCTTT. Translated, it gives CASSLGIPGQGIRAFF. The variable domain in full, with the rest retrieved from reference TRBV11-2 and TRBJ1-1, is EAGVAQSPRYKIIEKRQSVAFWCNPISGHATLYWYQQILGQGPKLLIQFQNNGVVDDSQLPKDRFSAERLKGVDSTLKIQPAKLEDSAVYLCASSLGIPGQGIRAFFGQGTRLTVV.

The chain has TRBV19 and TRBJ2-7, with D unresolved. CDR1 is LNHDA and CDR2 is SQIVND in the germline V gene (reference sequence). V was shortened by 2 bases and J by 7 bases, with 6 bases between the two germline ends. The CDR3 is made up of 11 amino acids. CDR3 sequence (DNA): TGTGCCAGTAGTATAAACGGTGAGCAGTACTTC. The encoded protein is CASSINGEQYF.

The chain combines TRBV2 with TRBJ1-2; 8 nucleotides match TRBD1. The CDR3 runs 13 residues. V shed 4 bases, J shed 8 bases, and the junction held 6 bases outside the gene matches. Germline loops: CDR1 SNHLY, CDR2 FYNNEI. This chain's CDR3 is CASSAGGHLGYTF. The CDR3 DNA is TGTGCCAGCAGTGCAGGGGGCCATCTGGGCTACACCTTC.